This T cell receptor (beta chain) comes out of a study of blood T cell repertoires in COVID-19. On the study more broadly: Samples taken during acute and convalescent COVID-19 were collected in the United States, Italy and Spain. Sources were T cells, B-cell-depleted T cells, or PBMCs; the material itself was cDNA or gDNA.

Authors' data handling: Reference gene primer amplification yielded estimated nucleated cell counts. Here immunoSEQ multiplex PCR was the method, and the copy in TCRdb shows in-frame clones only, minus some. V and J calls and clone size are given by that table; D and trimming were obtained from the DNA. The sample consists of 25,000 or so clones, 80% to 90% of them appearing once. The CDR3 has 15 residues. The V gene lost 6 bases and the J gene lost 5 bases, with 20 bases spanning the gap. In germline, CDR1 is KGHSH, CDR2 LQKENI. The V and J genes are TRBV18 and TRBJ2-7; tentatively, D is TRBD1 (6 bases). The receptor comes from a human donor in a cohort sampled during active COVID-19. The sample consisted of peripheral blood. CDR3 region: CASSLTIQGVDEQYF. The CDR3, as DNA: TGTGCCAGCTCGCTTACCATACAGGGAGTGGACGAGCAGTACTTC.